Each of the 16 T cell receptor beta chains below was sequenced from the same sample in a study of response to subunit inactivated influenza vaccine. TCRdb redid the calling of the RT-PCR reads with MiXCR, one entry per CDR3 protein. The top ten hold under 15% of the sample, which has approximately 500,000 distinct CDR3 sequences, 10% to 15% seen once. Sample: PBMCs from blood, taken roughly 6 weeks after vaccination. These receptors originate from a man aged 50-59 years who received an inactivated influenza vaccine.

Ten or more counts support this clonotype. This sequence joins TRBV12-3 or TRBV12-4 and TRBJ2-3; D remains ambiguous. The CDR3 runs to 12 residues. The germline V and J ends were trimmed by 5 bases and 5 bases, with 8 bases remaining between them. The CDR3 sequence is CASSPAGDTQYF. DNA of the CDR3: TGTGCCAGCAGTCCCGCCGGAGATACGCAGTATTTT.

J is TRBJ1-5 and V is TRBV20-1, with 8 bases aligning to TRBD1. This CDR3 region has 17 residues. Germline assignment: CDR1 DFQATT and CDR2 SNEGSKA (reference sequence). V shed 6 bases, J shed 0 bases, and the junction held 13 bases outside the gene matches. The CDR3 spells CSAINRGDILSNQPQHF. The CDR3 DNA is TGCAGTGCCATTAACAGGGGGGATATTCTTAGCAATCAGCCCCAGCATTTT.

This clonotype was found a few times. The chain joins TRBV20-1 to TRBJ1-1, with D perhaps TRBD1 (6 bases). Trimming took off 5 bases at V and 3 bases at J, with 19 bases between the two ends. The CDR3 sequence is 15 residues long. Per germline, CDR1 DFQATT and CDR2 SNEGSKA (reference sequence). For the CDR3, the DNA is TGCAGTGCTGGCCGCCCGGGGGCGGCAGACACTGAAGCTTTCTTT. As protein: CSAGRPGAADTEAFF.

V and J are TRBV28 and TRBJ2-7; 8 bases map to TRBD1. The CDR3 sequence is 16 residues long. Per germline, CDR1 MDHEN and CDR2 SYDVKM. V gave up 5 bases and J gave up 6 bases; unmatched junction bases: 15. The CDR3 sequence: CASSGRDRPRDIEQYF. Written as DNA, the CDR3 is TGTGCCAGCAGTGGCCGGGACAGGCCAAGGGATATCGAGCAGTACTTC.

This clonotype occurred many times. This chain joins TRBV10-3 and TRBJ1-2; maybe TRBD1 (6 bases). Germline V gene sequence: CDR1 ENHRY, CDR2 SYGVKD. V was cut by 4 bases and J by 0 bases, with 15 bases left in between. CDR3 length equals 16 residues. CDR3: CAISGTRDTTNYGYTF. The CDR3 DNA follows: TGTGCCATCAGTGGGACCCGGGACACAACTAACTATGGCTACACCTTC.

CDR3 nucleotides: TGCGCCAGCAGCTCAGGGGAGGTTCCCGGGGAGCTGTTTTTT. Translation: CASSSGEVPGELFF. The rearrangement joins TRBV5-1 to TRBJ2-2; D possibly uses TRBD1 or TRBD2 (6 bases each). There are 14 residues in the CDR3. The germline V gene encodes CDR1 SGHRS and CDR2 YFSETQ. Deletions cut 3 bases from V and 6 bases from J, with 12 bases between.

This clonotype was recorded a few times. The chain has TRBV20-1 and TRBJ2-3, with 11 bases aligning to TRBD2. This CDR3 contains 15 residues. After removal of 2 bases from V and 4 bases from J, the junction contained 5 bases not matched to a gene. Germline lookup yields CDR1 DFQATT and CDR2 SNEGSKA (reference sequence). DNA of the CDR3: TGCAGTGCTAGACCCGGGACTAGCGGAGCAGATACGCAGTATTTT. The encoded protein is CSARPGTSGADTQYF.

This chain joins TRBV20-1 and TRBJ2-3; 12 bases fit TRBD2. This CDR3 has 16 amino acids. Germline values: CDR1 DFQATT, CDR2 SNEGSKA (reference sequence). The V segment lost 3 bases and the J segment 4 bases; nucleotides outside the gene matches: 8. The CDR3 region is CSASGRTSGIADTQYF. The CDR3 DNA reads TGCAGTGCTAGTGGTCGGACTAGCGGGATCGCAGATACGCAGTATTTT.

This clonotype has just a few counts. The CDR3 protein is CASSTGQGYTGELFF. CDR3 nucleotide sequence: TGTGCCAGCAGCACGGGACAGGGATACACCGGGGAGCTGTTTTTT. The chain couples TRBV2 to TRBJ2-2; 9 bases are a match to TRBD1. Germline CDR1 and CDR2: SNHLY and FYNNEI. V trimming: 6 bases; J trimming: 3 bases; junction bases outside the gene matches: 5. The CDR3 is 15 residues long.

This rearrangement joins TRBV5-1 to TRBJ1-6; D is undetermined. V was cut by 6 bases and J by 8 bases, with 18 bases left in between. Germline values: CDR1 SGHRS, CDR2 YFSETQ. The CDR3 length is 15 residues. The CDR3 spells CASNSGDGLYSPLHF. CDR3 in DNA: TGCGCCAGCAACAGTGGTGACGGGTTGTATTCACCCCTCCACTTT.

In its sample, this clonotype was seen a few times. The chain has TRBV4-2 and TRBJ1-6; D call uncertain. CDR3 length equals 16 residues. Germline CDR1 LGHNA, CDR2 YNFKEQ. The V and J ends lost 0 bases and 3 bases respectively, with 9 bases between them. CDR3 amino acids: CASSQEVGSYNSPLHF. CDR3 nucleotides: TGTGCCAGCAGCCAAGAAGTAGGGAGCTATAATTCACCCCTCCACTTT.

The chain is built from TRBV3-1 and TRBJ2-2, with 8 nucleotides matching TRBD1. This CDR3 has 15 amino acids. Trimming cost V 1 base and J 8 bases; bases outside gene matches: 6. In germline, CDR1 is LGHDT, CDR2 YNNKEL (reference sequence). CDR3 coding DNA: TGTGCCAGCAGCCAAGGAAGCAGGGGGCAAGGGGAGCTGTTTTTT. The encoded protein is CASSQGSRGQGELFF.

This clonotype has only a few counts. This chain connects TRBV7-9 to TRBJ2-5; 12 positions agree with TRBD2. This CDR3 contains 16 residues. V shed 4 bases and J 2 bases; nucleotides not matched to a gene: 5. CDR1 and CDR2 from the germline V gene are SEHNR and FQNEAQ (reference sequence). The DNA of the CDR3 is TGTGCCAGCAGCTACCAACTAGCGGGGGGACAAGAGACCCAGTACTTC. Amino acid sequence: CASSYQLAGGQETQYF.

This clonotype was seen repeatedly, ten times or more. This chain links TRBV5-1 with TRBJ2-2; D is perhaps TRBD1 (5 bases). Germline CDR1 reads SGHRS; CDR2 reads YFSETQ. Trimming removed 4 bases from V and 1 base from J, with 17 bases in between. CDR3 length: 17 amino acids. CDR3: CASSPTTGVGNTGELFF. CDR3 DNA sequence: TGCGCCAGCAGCCCGACAACAGGAGTAGGGAACACCGGGGAGCTGTTTTTT.

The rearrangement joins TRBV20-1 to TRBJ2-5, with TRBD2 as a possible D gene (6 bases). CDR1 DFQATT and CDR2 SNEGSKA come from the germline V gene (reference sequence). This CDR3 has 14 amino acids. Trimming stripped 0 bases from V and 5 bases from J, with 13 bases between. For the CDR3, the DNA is TGCAGTGCTAGAGATCGGGGGTTCACGGAGACCCAGTACTTC. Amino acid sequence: CSARDRGFTETQYF.

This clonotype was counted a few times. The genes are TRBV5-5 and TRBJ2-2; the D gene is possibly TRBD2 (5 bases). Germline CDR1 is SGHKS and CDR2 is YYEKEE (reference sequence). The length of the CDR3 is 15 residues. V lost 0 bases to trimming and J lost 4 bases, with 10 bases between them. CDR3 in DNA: TGTGCCAGCAGCTTGGCCAGCGGCTTCACCGGGGAGCTGTTTTTT. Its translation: CASSLASGFTGELFF.